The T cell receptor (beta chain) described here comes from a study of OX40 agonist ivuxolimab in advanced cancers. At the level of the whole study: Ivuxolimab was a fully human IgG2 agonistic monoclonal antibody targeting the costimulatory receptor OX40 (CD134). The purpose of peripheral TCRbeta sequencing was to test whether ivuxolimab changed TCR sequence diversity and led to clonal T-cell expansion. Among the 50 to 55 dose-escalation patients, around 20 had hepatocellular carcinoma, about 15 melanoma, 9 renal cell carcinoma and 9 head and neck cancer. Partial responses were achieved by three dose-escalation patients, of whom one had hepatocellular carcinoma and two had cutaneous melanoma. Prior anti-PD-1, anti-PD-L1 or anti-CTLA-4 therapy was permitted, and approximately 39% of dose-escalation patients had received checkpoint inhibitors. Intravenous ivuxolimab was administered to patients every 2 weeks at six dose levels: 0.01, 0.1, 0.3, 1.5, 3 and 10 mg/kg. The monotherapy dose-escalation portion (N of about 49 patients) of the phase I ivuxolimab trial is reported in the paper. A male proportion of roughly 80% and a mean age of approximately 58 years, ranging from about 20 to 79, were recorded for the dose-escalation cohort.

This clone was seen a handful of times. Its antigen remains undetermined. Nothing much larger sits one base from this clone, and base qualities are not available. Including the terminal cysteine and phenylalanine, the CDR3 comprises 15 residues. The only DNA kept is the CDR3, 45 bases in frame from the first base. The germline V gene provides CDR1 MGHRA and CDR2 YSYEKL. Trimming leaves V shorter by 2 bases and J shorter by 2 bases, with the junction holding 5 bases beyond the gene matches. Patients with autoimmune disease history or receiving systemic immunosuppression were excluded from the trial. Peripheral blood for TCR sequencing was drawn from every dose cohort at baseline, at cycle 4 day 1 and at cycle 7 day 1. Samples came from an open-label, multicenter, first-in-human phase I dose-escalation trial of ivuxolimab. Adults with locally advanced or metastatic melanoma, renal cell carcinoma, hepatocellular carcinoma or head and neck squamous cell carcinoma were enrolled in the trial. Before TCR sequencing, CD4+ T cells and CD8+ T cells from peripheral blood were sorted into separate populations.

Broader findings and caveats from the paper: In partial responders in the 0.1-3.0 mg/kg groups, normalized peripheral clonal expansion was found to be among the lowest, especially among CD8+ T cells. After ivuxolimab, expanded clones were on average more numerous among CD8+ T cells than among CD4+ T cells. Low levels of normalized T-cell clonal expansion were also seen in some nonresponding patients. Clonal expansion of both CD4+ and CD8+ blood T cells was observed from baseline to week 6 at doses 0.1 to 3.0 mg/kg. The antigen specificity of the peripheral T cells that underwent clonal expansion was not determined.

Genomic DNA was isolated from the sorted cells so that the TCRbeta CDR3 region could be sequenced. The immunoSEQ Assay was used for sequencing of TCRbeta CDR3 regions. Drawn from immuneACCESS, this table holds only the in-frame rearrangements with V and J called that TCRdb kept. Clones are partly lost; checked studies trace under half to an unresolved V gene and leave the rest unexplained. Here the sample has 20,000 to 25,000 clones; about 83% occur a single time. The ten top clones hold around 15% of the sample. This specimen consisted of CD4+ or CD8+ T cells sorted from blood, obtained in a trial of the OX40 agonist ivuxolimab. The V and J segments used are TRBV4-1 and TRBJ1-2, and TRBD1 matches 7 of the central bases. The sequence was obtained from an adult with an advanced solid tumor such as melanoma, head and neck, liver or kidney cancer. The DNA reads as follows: TGCGCCAGCAGCCAAACCCAGGGGGAAAACTATGGCTACACCTTC. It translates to CASSQTQGENYGYTF.